This entry lists 17 T cell receptor beta chains sequenced from one sample in a study of regulatory T cells in long-lasting Graves disease (dated by TCRdb to 2020 to 2022). The time point label of this sample denotes: persistent/refractory GD, antithyroid drugs over 5 years with positive TRAb. RNA was extracted from PBMCs in TRIzol for both TCR sequencing and RNA sequencing. The library was prepared using multiplex PCR. The data were produced on an Illumina HiSeq 4000. To build TCR beta libraries, CDR3 regions were amplified by Arm-PCR using iRepertoire HTBI primers. Clones were called with MiXCR by TCRdb after fastp trimmed the public reads at Q25, and only in-frame beta chains were retained. Rows are combined by CDR3 protein, so each entry shows the most common genes and DNA. Here the sample has about 310,000 distinct CDR3 sequences; 20% to 25% occur a single time. The ten most abundant clones make up roughly three fifths of the sample.

The source material was peripheral blood mononuclear cells (PBMCs), sampled when the disease was refractory, from a patient treated with antithyroid drugs. Receptors originate from a female donor with Graves disease.

The gene calls are TRBV28 and TRBJ2-2; 13 nucleotides align to TRBD2. V dropped 7 bases and J dropped 6; count of bases not matched to a gene: 5. Germline values: CDR1 MDHEN, CDR2 SYDVKM. This CDR3 comprises 15 residues. The CDR3 loop is CASKPGLAGPGELFF. In nucleotides, the CDR3 is TGTGCCAGCAAGCCGGGACTAGCGGGACCCGGGGAGCTGTTTTTT. The whole variable domain, remainder taken from reference TRBV28 and TRBJ2-2, is DVKVTQSSRYLVKRTGEKVFLECVQDMDHENMFWYRQDPGLGLRLIYFSYDVKMKEKGDIPEGYSVSREKKERFSLILESASTNQTSMYLCASKPGLAGPGELFFGEGSRLTVL.

This clonotype has a handful of counts. CDR3 loop: CATSRGKGAIGGELFF. The CDR3 DNA sequence: TGTGCCACCAGCAGAGGCAAGGGGGCAATAGGCGGGGAGCTGTTTTTT. The V call is TRBV15, the J call TRBJ2-2; TRBD1 agrees at 7 bases. The CDR3 has 16 residues. The germline gives CDR1 LNHNV, CDR2 YYDKDF (reference sequence). V gave up 1 base and J gave up 7 bases; unmatched junction bases: 9. The variable domain in full, completed from reference TRBV15 and TRBJ2-2, reads DAMVIQNPRYQVTQFGKPVTLSCSQTLNHNVMYWYQQKSSQAPKLLFHYYDKDFNNEADTPDNFQSRRPNTSFCFLDIRSPGLGDTAMYLCATSRGKGAIGGELFFGEGSRLTVL.

The genes are TRBV28 and TRBJ2-7, with a possible D match to TRBD2 (6 bases). Germline loops: CDR1 MDHEN, CDR2 SYDVKM. This CDR3 has 13 residues. V gave up 9 bases and J gave up 2 bases, with 14 bases separating them. CDR3 region: CASSIAVTYEQYF. The CDR3 DNA sequence: TGTGCCAGTAGTATAGCGGTAACCTACGAGCAGTACTTC.

Comment on this clonotype: The germline gene is not matched at one end of the junction; a read error may be the cause. V is TRBV2 and J is TRBJ2-1; 8 positions match TRBD2. The CDR3 length is 13 residues. Germline CDR1 is SNHLY and CDR2 is FYNNEI. CDR3 sequence (DNA): TGTGCCAGCAGTGCTTCTTTTTCGGGACTAGAAGTCTTC. Amino acid sequence: CASSASFSGLEVF.

This clonotype was counted ten times or more. The genes are TRBV11-2 and TRBJ1-1; perhaps TRBD1 as D (6 bases). There are 17 residues in the CDR3. V was shortened by 5 bases and J by 4 bases, with 23 bases between the two germline ends. Germline assignment: CDR1 SGHAT and CDR2 FQNNGV. CDR3 nucleotides: TGTGCCAGCAGCGGCCGGGACACCAGAGGGTGGATCACTGAAGCTTTCTTT. Protein: CASSGRDTRGWITEAFF.

The chain couples TRBV5-1 to TRBJ1-5; D uncertain. The germline V and J ends were trimmed by 4 bases and 7 bases, with 12 bases remaining between them. Germline CDR1 reads SGHRS; CDR2 reads YFSETQ. The CDR3 spans 13 residues. CDR3 DNA: TGCGCCAGCAGCGCCTTACAGTTGCAGCCCCAGCATTTT. This gives the protein CASSALQLQPQHF.

This clonotype was seen many times. The V and J genes are TRBV28 and TRBJ1-2; 9 bases are shared with TRBD1. Per germline, CDR1 MDHEN and CDR2 SYDVKM. Germline trimming cut 6 bases from V and 2 bases from J; bases unmatched to any gene: 7. There are 15 residues in the CDR3. The CDR3 protein is CASSQIGTGNYGYTF. CDR3 DNA: TGTGCCAGCAGCCAAATCGGGACAGGGAACTATGGCTACACCTTC.

V gene TRBV3-1 combines with J gene TRBJ1-6, with 7 bases fitting TRBD1. V gave up 3 bases and J gave up 8 bases; unmatched junction bases: 7. The CDR3 is made up of 15 amino acids. Per germline, CDR1 LGHDT and CDR2 YNNKEL (reference sequence). CDR3 sequence reads: CASSHEDREDSPLHF. CDR3 coding DNA: TGTGCCAGCAGCCATGAAGACAGGGAAGATTCACCCCTCCACTTT.

This chain connects TRBV12-3 or TRBV12-4 to TRBJ1-1, with D unclear. CDR3 length: 13 amino acids. Trimming removed 1 base at V and 11 bases at J, with 14 bases between. DNA for the CDR3: TGTGCCAGCAGTTTAGAGGGATTGCGTTCGGCTTTCTTT. Residues: CASSLEGLRSAFF.

Ten or more counts support this clonotype. The genes are TRBV3-1 and TRBJ2-5, with a weak D call TRBD2 (5 bases). CDR3 length: 14 amino acids. Per the germline V gene, CDR1 is LGHDT and CDR2 is YNNKEL (reference sequence). Trimming stripped 4 bases from V and 0 bases from J, with 9 bases between. The CDR3 coding sequence is TGTGCCAGCAGCCCCTCCGGGGACCAAGAGACCCAGTACTTC. Its translation is CASSPSGDQETQYF.

The chain joins TRBV19 to TRBJ1-5; no definite D call. The CDR3 runs to 14 residues. Germline V gives CDR1 LNHDA, CDR2 SQIVND (reference sequence). Between the trimmed V and J ends, which lost 4 bases and 2 bases, there was a span of 9 bases. The CDR3 loop is CASSSLVGNQPQHF. DNA of the CDR3: TGTGCCAGTAGTAGTCTGGTTGGCAATCAGCCCCAGCATTTT. The full variable domain, completed using reference TRBV19 and TRBJ1-5, is DGGITQSPKYLFRKEGQNVTLSCEQNLNHDAMYWYRQDPGQGLRLIYYSQIVNDFQKGDIAEGYSVSREKKESFPLTVTSAQKNPTAFYLCASSSLVGNQPQHFGDGTRLSIL.

This clonotype was found a few times. The chain combines TRBV6-1 with TRBJ1-2; a possible D gene is TRBD1 (6 bases). CDR1 is MNHNS and CDR2 is SASEGT in the germline V gene. The CDR3 length is 13 residues. Trimming shortened V by 6 bases and J by 2 bases, and 10 bases separated the two germline ends. CDR3 DNA sequence: TGTGCCAGCAGACCGGGACAAAACTATGGCTACACCTTC. The encoded protein is CASRPGQNYGYTF.

This clonotype was seen more than once but under ten times. The V call is TRBV27, the J call TRBJ2-7; TRBD1 agrees at 7 bases. J lost 4 bases, V lost 5 bases, and 5 bases had no gene match. The CDR3 length is 13 residues. Germline lookup yields CDR1 MNHEY and CDR2 SMNVEV (reference sequence). The CDR3 sequence is CASSPTQGYEQYF. In DNA, the CDR3 is TGTGCCAGCAGTCCGACACAGGGGTACGAGCAGTACTTC.

Many counts were recorded for this clonotype. The genes are TRBV28 and TRBJ2-5; 10 bases are shared with TRBD1. Per germline, CDR1 MDHEN and CDR2 SYDVKM. The CDR3 runs 15 residues. J gave up 5 bases and V 3 bases, and 6 bases lay outside the gene matches. The CDR3 here is CASSFPTGGAETQYF. For the CDR3, the DNA is TGTGCCAGCAGTTTCCCGACAGGGGGCGCGGAGACCCAGTACTTC.

This clonotype has more than one count but fewer than ten. The chain employs TRBV29-1 and TRBJ2-2; the match to TRBD2 covers 7 bases. Per germline, CDR1 SQVTM and CDR2 ANQGSEA. The V gene end was trimmed by 1 base and the J gene end by 5 bases; junction bases not matched to a gene: 7. The CDR3 is made up of 15 amino acids. The CDR3 here is CSVEGGGQGTGELFF. CDR3 DNA sequence: TGCAGCGTTGAAGGGGGAGGGCAAGGAACCGGGGAGCTGTTTTTT.

This clonotype has just a few counts. The chain employs TRBV19 and TRBJ2-7; 11 bases fit TRBD2. The germline gives CDR1 LNHDA, CDR2 SQIVND (reference sequence). V was pared by 4 bases and J by 2 bases, with 4 bases of the junction left unmatched. The CDR3 is 15 residues long. The CDR3: CASSTLAGGAYEQYF. CDR3 nucleotide sequence: TGTGCCAGTAGTACCCTAGCGGGAGGAGCCTACGAGCAGTACTTC.

The J gene is TRBJ2-5, the V gene TRBV5-6; 8 bases line up with TRBD1. This CDR3 is 15 amino acids long. The germline V gene has CDR1 SGHDT and CDR2 YYEEEE. V lost 4 bases and J lost 5; bases outside the gene matches: 10. CDR3 DNA: TGTGCCAGCAGCCTACCAACAGGGGGAATGGAGACCCAGTACTTC. Encoded protein: CASSLPTGGMETQYF.